This T cell receptor beta chain was sequenced during a study of T cell changes during pregnancy in multiple sclerosis. TCRdb's table, derived via immunoSEQ multiplex PCR, lists solely in-frame clones and lacks some. The data show about 94,000 clones, approximately 93% seen once. The CDR3 has 18 amino acids. Germline V CDR1 and CDR2: SGHDN, FVKESK. V lost 8 bases to trimming and J lost 0 bases; unmatched junction nucleotides: 14. The genes are TRBV14 and TRBJ1-3; 9 bases match TRBD1. The sequence came from a female donor with multiple sclerosis, enrolled in a pregnancy study. The starting material was peripheral blood, obtained after pregnancy. The CDR3 is CASGPSGTGFSSGNTIYF. CDR3 DNA: TGTGCCAGCGGCCCCTCCGGGACAGGGTTTAGCTCTGGAAACACCATATATTTT. Full variable domain (rest looked up from reference TRBV14 and TRBJ1-3): EAGVTQFPSHSVIEKGQTVTLRCDPISGHDNLYWYRRVMGKEIKFLLHFVKESKQDESGMPNNRFLAERTGGTYSTLKVQPAELEDSGVYFCASGPSGTGFSSGNTIYFGEGSWLTVV.